This T cell receptor (beta chain) came from a study of identifying expanded T cells in peripheral blood. Germline assignment: CDR1 SEHNR and CDR2 FQNEAQ (reference sequence). The CDR3 loop spans 12 amino acids. V lost 5 bases to trimming and J lost 7 bases, with 12 bases between them. This clone was observed a handful of times. Sequenced by immunoSEQ multiplex PCR; TCRdb stores in-frame clones only, minus some. The table has approximately 140,000 clones, 75% to 90% seen once; the top ten hold 8% to 9%. The receptor comes from a person aged 18 to 70 in good health. Sequencing was carried out using blood. The chain combines TRBV7-9 with TRBJ2-7; D is possibly TRBD1 (6 bases). CDR3 amino acids: CASSLSGTEQYF. The CDR3 DNA reads TGTGCCAGCAGCCTATCTGGGACAGAGCAGTACTTC.